Listed below are T cell receptor beta chains from one sample, sequenced in a study of T cell responses to AZD1222 COVID-19 vaccine. The assay was immunoSEQ multiplex PCR, and TCRdb's table has in-frame clones only and misses some. The table has about 95,000 clones, 85% to 90% seen once. Sequencing was performed on peripheral blood, taken on day 0 of AZD1222 vaccination. The receptors come from an adult in good health. CDR3s include the opening cysteine and the closing phenylalanine or tryptophan. The order of the fields is D gene, clone size, J gene, CDR3 length, V gene, CDR3 DNA, CDR3 protein. A D gene is named only where the DNA matches it firmly. Rows give clone size only sometimes, using once, few, many, or a class for an expanded clone.

d_call: NA
clone_size: NA
j_call: TRBJ1-2
cdr3_length: 14
v_call: TRBV6-5
cdr3_nt: TGTGCCAGCAGTTACTCGTTGTCAGGGACCGGCTACACCTTC
cdr3_aa: CASSYSLSGTGYTF

d_call: NA
clone_size: NA
j_call: TRBJ1-6
cdr3_length: 14
v_call: TRBV27
cdr3_nt: TGTGCCAGCAGTTTCGGGACGGGGAATTCACCCCTCCACTTT
cdr3_aa: CASSFGTGNSPLHF

d_call: TRBD1
clone_size: NA
j_call: TRBJ1-1
cdr3_length: 13
v_call: TRBV6-5
cdr3_nt: TGTGCCAGCATCCGGGGAAGGACAGGAGAAGCTTTCTTT
cdr3_aa: CASIRGRTGEAFF

d_call: NA
clone_size: NA
j_call: TRBJ2-2
cdr3_length: 15
v_call: TRBV6-5
cdr3_nt: TGTGCCAGCAGTTACTCGAGGGGAGAGACCGGGGAGCTGTTTTTT
cdr3_aa: CASSYSRGETGELFF

d_call: NA
clone_size: NA
j_call: TRBJ2-7
cdr3_length: 15
v_call: TRBV5-6
cdr3_nt: TGTGCCAGCAGCTTGGTAGGGGACCTCTCCTACGAGCAGTACTTC
cdr3_aa: CASSLVGDLSYEQYF

d_call: TRBD2
clone_size: NA
j_call: TRBJ2-1
cdr3_length: 12
v_call: TRBV7-6
cdr3_nt: TGTGCCAGCAGCTCCTTAGCTAGCGGGGCGTTCTTC
cdr3_aa: CASSSLASGAFF

d_call: TRBD1
clone_size: NA
j_call: TRBJ2-3
cdr3_length: 14
v_call: TRBV27
cdr3_nt: TGTGCCAGCAGTTTATTGGACAGGACAGATACGCAGTATTTT
cdr3_aa: CASSLLDRTDTQYF

d_call: NA
clone_size: NA
j_call: TRBJ1-1
cdr3_length: 11
v_call: TRBV13
cdr3_nt: TGTGCCAGCAGATCGCCGGGCGAAGCTTTCTTT
cdr3_aa: CASRSPGEAFF

d_call: NA
clone_size: NA
j_call: TRBJ2-5
cdr3_length: 15
v_call: TRBV7-8
cdr3_nt: TGTGCCAGCAGCTTAGAGTCGAGCCTCCAAGAGACCCAGTACTTC
cdr3_aa: CASSLESSLQETQYF

d_call: TRBD1
clone_size: NA
j_call: TRBJ1-6
cdr3_length: 14
v_call: TRBV7-8
cdr3_nt: TGTGCCAGCAGCCTCCGGGACAGTCATTCACCCCTCCACTTT
cdr3_aa: CASSLRDSHSPLHF

d_call: NA
clone_size: NA
j_call: TRBJ2-7
cdr3_length: 15
v_call: TRBV6-5
cdr3_nt: TGTGCCAGCAGTTTGACCGGGACCTATGCGGCCGAGCAGTACTTC
cdr3_aa: CASSLTGTYAAEQYF

d_call: NA
clone_size: NA
j_call: TRBJ2-2
cdr3_length: 10
v_call: TRBV28
cdr3_nt: TGTGCCAGCAGGGCCGGGGAGCTGTTTTTT
cdr3_aa: CASRAGELFF

d_call: TRBD2
clone_size: few
j_call: TRBJ2-1
cdr3_length: 15
v_call: TRBV7-2
cdr3_nt: TGTGCCAGCAGCCTCGGGACTAGCACCTACAATGAGCAGTTCTTC
cdr3_aa: CASSLGTSTYNEQFF

d_call: TRBD1
clone_size: NA
j_call: TRBJ1-5
cdr3_length: 14
v_call: TRBV23-1
cdr3_nt: TGCGCCAGCACCCGCCAGGGGGCGGGACAGCCCCAGCATTTT
cdr3_aa: CASTRQGAGQPQHF

d_call: NA
clone_size: NA
j_call: TRBJ1-3
cdr3_length: 17
v_call: TRBV7-2
cdr3_nt: TGTGCCAGCAGCTTAACTGCGAAAGGATATTCTGGAAACACCATATATTTT
cdr3_aa: CASSLTAKGYSGNTIYF

d_call: NA
clone_size: once
j_call: TRBJ2-5
cdr3_length: 16
v_call: TRBV3-1/TRBV3-2
cdr3_nt: TGTGCCAGCAGCTGGGGGATAGGGTCCCGGCAAGAGACCCAGTACTTC
cdr3_aa: CASSWGIGSRQETQYF

d_call: NA
clone_size: NA
j_call: TRBJ2-2
cdr3_length: 14
v_call: TRBV6-5
cdr3_nt: TGTGCCAGCAGGGGGTGGGGGGCGGACGGGGAGCTGTTTTTT
cdr3_aa: CASRGWGADGELFF

d_call: TRBD1
clone_size: NA
j_call: TRBJ2-2
cdr3_length: 15
v_call: TRBV24-1
cdr3_nt: TGTGCCACCAGTGATCCGGGACAGGGCTCCGGGGAGCTGTTTTTT
cdr3_aa: CATSDPGQGSGELFF

d_call: TRBD2
clone_size: NA
j_call: TRBJ2-7
cdr3_length: 13
v_call: TRBV6-6
cdr3_nt: TGTGCCAGCGCCCTAGCGGGGGATTACGAGCAGTACTTC
cdr3_aa: CASALAGDYEQYF

d_call: NA
clone_size: NA
j_call: TRBJ1-2
cdr3_length: 12
v_call: TRBV19
cdr3_nt: TGTGCCAGTAAAGCAGGGAACTATGGCTACACCTTC
cdr3_aa: CASKAGNYGYTF

d_call: TRBD1
clone_size: NA
j_call: TRBJ1-5
cdr3_length: 19
v_call: TRBV4-1
cdr3_nt: TGCGCCAGCAGCCAAGCTAAGACAGGGGTCCCCTCTAGCAATCAGCCCCAGCATTTT
cdr3_aa: CASSQAKTGVPSSNQPQHF

d_call: NA
clone_size: NA
j_call: TRBJ1-2
cdr3_length: 12
v_call: TRBV6-6
cdr3_nt: TGTGCCAGCTTCCAGGGATTCTATGGCTACACCTTC
cdr3_aa: CASFQGFYGYTF

d_call: NA
clone_size: NA
j_call: TRBJ1-5
cdr3_length: 13
v_call: TRBV11-2
cdr3_nt: TGTGCCAGCAGCTTAGCTTTTAATCAGCCCCAGCATTTT
cdr3_aa: CASSLAFNQPQHF

d_call: NA
clone_size: few
j_call: TRBJ1-2
cdr3_length: 14
v_call: TRBV7-2
cdr3_nt: TGTGCCAGCAGTTTAATGGACGGTTCCTATGGCTACACCTTC
cdr3_aa: CASSLMDGSYGYTF

d_call: TRBD1
clone_size: NA
j_call: TRBJ1-1
cdr3_length: 14
v_call: TRBV7-2
cdr3_nt: TGTGCCGAAATGAGGGACAGGGGTCTTACTGAAGCTTTCTTT
cdr3_aa: CAEMRDRGLTEAFF